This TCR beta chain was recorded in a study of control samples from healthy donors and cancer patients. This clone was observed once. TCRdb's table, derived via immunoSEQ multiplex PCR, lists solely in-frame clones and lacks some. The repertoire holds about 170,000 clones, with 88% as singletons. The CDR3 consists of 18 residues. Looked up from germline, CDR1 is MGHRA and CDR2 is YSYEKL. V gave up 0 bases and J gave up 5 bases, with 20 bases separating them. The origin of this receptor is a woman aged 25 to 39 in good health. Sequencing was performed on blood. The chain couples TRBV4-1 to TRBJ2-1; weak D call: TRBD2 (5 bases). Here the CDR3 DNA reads TGCGCCAGCAGCCAAGACCTACGGGCGGGCGGACTCCACAATGAGCAGTTCTTC. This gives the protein CASSQDLRAGGLHNEQFF.